This T cell receptor (beta chain) came from a study of CD8 T cells in ankylosing spondylitis (dated by TCRdb to 2015 to 2018). Describing the broader study: The study set out to find disease-linked TCR variants by profiling T cell receptor beta repertoires in ankylosing spondylitis patients and healthy donors. The whole study cohort included about a hundred healthy donors and 20 to 25 ankylosing spondylitis patients. Peripheral blood samples were taken, and synovial fluid was additionally collected from ankylosing spondylitis patients.

Of note for this clonotype: No cognate antigen has been identified for it. Per-base quality was not reported, and no clone a single base away is much larger than it.

These reads were obtained on an Illumina HiSeq 2500. TCR beta libraries were prepared by quantitative 5'-RACE with molecular barcodes. Turning to the authors' computational methods: To identify disease-linked TCR variants, a new computational method was used, one built on a probabilistic model of VDJ rearrangement. Through fastp at Q25 and MiXCR, TCRdb rebuilt clones from the public reads, retaining in-frame beta chains. Each record represents a unique CDR3 protein, reported with the most common genes and DNA among its rows. The V and J calls and clone size come from TCRdb's table, not from the authors' own analysis. The sample table lists around 130,000 distinct CDR3 sequences, about 6.4% of them with a count of one. The ten biggest clones cover 10% to 15% of the sample. The full study reports these points: The disease-linked clones were reported as significantly enriched in matched synovial fluid samples from ankylosing spondylitis patients. Some motif variants were previously reported in synovial fluid and blood of reactive arthritis patients, suggesting common disease-initiation mechanisms. A TCR beta motif made up of several highly homologous amino acid variants appeared to be characteristic of blood from ankylosing spondylitis patients. The disease-linked clones showed a CD8+ phenotype and occurred at relatively low frequencies in peripheral blood.

From cysteine to phenylalanine, the CDR3 is 17 amino acids long. CDR3 DNA only is kept here, 51 bases in frame from base 1. Via the germline V gene (reference sequence), CDR1 is LGHDT and CDR2 YNNKEL. From V the trimming removes 11 bases and from J it removes 1 base, while the gene matches leave 15 bases of the junction unaccounted for. This TCR was sampled from a male donor with ankylosing spondylitis or in good health (not recorded which). The V gene is TRBV3-1 and the J gene is TRBJ2-5; a stretch of 11 junction bases matches TRBD2. Material for sequencing was blood, either unsorted or a sorted T cell fraction (not recorded which). The encoded CDR3 is CASCQDFSGGGQETQYF. The DNA reads as follows: TGTGCCTCCTGCCAAGATTTTAGCGGGGGGGGCCAAGAGACCCAGTACTTC.